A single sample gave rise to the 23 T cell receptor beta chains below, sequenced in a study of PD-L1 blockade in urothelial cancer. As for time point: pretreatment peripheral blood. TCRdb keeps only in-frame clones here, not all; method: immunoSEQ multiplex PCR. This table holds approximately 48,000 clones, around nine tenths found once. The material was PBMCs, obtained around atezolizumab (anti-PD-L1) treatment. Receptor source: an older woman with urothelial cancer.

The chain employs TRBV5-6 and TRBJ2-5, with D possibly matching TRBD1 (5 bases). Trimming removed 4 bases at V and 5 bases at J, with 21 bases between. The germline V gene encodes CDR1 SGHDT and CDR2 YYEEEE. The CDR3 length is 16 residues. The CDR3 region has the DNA TGTGCCAGCAGCCCTGCAGGGTCAAGAGCGTCGGAGACCCAGTACTTC. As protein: CASSPAGSRASETQYF.

This chain's CDR3 is CASSLYPGSLGNTIYF. In DNA form, the CDR3 reads TGCGCCAGCAGCTTGTACCCGGGATCGCTTGGAAACACCATATATTTT. V usage is TRBV5-1 and J usage is TRBJ1-3; D unresolved. Germline assignment: CDR1 SGHRS and CDR2 YFSETQ. This CDR3 has 16 residues. Trimming shortened V by 1 base and J by 3 bases, and 14 bases separated the two germline ends.

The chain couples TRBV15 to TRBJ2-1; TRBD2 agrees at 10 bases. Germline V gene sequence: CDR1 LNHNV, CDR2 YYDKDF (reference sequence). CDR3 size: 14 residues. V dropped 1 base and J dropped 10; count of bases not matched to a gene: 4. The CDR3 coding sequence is TGTGCCACCAGCAGAGTCCGAGCGGGAGGGGAGCAGTTCTTC. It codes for CATSRVRAGGEQFF.

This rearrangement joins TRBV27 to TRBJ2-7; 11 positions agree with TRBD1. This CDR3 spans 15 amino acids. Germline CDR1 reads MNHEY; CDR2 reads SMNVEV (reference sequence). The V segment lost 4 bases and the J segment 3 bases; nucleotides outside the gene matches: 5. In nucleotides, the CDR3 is TGTGCCAGCAGTTCCCCCGGGACAGGGGGCTACGAGCAGTACTTC. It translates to CASSSPGTGGYEQYF.

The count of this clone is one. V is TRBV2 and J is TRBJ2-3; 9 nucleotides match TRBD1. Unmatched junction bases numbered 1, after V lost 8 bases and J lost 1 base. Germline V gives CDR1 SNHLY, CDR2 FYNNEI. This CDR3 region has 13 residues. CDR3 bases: TGTGCCAGCCGGGACAGGGGCACAGATACGCAGTATTTT. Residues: CASRDRGTDTQYF.

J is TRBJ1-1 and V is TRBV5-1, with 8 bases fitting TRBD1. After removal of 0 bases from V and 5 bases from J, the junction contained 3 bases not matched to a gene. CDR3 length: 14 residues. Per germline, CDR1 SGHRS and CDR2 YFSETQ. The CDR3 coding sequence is TGCGCCAGCAGCTTGGAAGGACAGGGAACTGAAGCTTTCTTT. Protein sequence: CASSLEGQGTEAFF.

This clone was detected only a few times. CDR3 coding DNA: TGCAGTGCTAGCGACAGAGAAGAGCAGTTCTTC. Translated, it gives CSASDREEQFF. The chain joins TRBV20-1 to TRBJ2-1; possible D gene TRBD1, 5 bases. V shed 3 bases and J shed 10 bases, with 10 bases lying between them. This CDR3 has 11 residues. CDR1 and CDR2 (germline): DFQATT, SNEGSKA (reference sequence).

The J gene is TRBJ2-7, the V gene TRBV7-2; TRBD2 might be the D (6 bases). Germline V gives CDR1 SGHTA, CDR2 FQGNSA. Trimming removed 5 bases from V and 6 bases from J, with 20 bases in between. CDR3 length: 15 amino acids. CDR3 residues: CASSPWRDPQGEQYF. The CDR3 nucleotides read TGTGCCAGCAGCCCCTGGCGGGACCCTCAGGGCGAGCAGTACTTC.

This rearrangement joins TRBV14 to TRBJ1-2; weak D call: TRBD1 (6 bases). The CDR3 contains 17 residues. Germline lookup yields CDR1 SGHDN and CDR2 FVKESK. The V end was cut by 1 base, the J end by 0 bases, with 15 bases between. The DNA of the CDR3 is TGTGCCAGCAGCCAAGGGGCAGGGGCGATTCCTAACTATGGCTACACCTTC. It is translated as CASSQGAGAIPNYGYTF.

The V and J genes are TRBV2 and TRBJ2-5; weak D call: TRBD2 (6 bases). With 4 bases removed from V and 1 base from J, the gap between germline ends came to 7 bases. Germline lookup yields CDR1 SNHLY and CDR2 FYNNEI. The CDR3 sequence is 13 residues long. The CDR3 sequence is CASSGDSQETQYF. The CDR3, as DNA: TGTGCCAGCAGTGGGGACTCCCAAGAGACCCAGTACTTC.

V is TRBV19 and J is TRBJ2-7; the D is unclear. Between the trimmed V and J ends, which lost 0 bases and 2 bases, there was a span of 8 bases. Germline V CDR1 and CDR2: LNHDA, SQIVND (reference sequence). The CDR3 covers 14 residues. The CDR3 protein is CASSIEARTYEQYF. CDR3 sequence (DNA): TGTGCCAGTAGTATAGAGGCCAGGACCTACGAGCAGTACTTC. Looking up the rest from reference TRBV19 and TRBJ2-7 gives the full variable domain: DGGITQSPKYLFRKEGQNVTLSCEQNLNHDAMYWYRQDPGQGLRLIYYSQIVNDFQKGDIAEGYSVSREKKESFPLTVTSAQKNPTAFYLCASSIEARTYEQYFGPGTRLTVT.

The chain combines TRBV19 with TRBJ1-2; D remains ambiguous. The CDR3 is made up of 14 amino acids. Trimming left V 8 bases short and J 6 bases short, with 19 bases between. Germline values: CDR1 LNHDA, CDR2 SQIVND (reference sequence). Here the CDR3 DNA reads TGTGCCAGTCGACTTGGGGAACCGAGGGATGGCTACACCTTC. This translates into CASRLGEPRDGYTF.

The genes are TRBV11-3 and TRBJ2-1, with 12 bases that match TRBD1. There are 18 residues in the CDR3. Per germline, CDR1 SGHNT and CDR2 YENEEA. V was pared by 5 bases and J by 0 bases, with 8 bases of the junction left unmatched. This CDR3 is CASSSRDRGPSSYNEQFF. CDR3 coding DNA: TGTGCCAGCAGCAGCCGGGACAGGGGGCCGAGCTCCTACAATGAGCAGTTCTTC.

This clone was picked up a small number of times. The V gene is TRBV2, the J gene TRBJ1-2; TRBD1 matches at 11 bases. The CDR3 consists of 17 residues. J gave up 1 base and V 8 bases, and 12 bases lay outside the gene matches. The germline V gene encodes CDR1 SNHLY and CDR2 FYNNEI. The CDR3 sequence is CASLRVGQGVLNYGYTF. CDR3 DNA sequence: TGTGCCAGCCTTCGGGTGGGACAGGGGGTTCTTAACTATGGCTACACCTTC.

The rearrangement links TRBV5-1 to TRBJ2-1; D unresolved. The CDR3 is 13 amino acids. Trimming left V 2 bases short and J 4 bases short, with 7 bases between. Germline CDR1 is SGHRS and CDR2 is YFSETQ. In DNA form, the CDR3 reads TGCGCCAGCAGCTTCGACGGGTACAATGAGCAGTTCTTC. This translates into CASSFDGYNEQFF.

The CDR3 region is CASSRTSGYNEQFF. The CDR3 nucleotides read TGTGCCAGCAGTCGGACTAGCGGCTACAATGAGCAGTTCTTC. The rearrangement links TRBV6-5 to TRBJ2-1, with TRBD2 matching 10 bases. The length of the CDR3 is 14 residues. The germline V gene has CDR1 MNHEY and CDR2 SVGAGI. With V trimmed by 5 bases and J by 3 bases, 1 base remained unmatched.

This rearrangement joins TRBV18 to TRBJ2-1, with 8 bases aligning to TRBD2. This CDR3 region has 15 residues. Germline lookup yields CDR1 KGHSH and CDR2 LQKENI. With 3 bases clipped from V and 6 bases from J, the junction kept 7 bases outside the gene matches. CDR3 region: CASSPESGGPNEQFF. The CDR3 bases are TGTGCCAGCTCACCCGAAAGCGGGGGACCCAATGAGCAGTTCTTC.

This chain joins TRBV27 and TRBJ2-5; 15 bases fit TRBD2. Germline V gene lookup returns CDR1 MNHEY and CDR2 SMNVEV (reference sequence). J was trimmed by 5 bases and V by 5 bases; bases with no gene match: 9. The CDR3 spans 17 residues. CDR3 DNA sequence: TGTGCCAGCAGTCCAGGACTAGCGGGGGGGCCGCGGGAGACCCAGTACTTC. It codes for CASSPGLAGGPRETQYF.

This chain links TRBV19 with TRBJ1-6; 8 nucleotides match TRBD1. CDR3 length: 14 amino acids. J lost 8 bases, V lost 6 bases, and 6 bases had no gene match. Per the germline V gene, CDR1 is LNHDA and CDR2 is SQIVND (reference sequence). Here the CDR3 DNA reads TGTGCCAGTAGACCCGGGACAGGCTATTCACCCCTCCACTTT. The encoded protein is CASRPGTGYSPLHF.

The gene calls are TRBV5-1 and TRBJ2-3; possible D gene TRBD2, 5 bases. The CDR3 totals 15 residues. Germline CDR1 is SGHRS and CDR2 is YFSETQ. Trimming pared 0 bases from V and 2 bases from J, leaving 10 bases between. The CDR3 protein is CASSLEASYTDTQYF. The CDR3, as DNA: TGCGCCAGCAGCTTGGAGGCTAGCTACACAGATACGCAGTATTTT.

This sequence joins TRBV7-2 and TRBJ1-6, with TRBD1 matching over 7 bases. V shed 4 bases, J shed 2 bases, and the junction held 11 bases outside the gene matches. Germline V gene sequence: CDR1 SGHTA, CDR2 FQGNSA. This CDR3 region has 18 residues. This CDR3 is CASSSPSGTAPYNSPLHF. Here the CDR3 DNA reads TGTGCCAGCAGCTCCCCCTCCGGGACAGCGCCCTATAATTCACCCCTCCACTTT.

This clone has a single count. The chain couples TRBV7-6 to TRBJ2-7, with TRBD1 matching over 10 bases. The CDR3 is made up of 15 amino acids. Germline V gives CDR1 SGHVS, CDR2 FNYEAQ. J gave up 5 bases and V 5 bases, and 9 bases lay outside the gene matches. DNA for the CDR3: TGTGCCAGCAGCGGTGGACAGGGGGACATTAACGAGCAGTACTTC. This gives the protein CASSGGQGDINEQYF. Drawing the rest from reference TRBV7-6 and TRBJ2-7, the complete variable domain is GAGVSQSPRYKVTKRGQDVALRCDPISGHVSLYWYRQALGQGPEFLTYFNYEAQQDKSGLPNDRFSAERPEGSISTLTIQRTEQRDSAMYRCASSGGQGDINEQYFGPGTRLTVT.

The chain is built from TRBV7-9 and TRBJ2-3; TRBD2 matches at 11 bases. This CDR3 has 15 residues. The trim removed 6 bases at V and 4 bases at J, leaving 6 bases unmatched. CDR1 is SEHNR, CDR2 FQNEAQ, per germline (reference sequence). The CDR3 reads CASSQVAGGPDTQYF. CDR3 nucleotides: TGTGCCAGCAGTCAGGTAGCGGGAGGGCCAGATACGCAGTATTTT.